Listed below are T cell receptor beta chains from one sample, sequenced in a study of CD8+ T cells in alopecia areata. Only in-frame clones appear in the TCRdb table, and some are missing; sequencing was by immunoSEQ multiplex PCR. Among roughly 120,000 clones listed, roughly two thirds were seen once. Sample: CD4+ T cells sorted from blood. These receptors all stem from a human donor in good health. The CDR3 runs from the conserved cysteine through the conserved F or W. The D gene is left open where the match is weak. Size is omitted from some rows. Given values are once, few, many or a class for expanded clones.

v_gene	j_gene	d_gene	abundance	CDR3nt	CDR3aa
TRBV5-1	TRBJ2-4	TRBD1	-	TGCGCCAGCAGCCCTGACAGGGTCGGGAACATTCAGTACTTC	CASSPDRVGNIQYF
TRBV29-1	TRBJ2-3	-	-	TGCAGCGTTGAAGAGGAACAATTAGATACGCAGTATTTT	CSVEEEQLDTQYF
TRBV7-9	TRBJ1-3	-	-	TGTGCCAGCAGCTTAGGGGATTGGAGAAACACCATATATTTT	CASSLGDWRNTIYF
TRBV4-1	TRBJ1-2	-	-	TGCGCCAGCAGCCGCCAGGAGGGGGACGTCTATGGCTACACCTTC	CASSRQEGDVYGYTF
TRBV15	TRBJ1-4	-	few	TGTGCCACCAGCAGACAACAGGGACGGGGAAAACTGTTTTTT	CATSRQQGRGKLFF
TRBV20-1	TRBJ2-7	TRBD2	few	TGCAGTGCTGGAACTAGCGCCGAGCAGTACTTC	CSAGTSAEQYF
TRBV9	TRBJ2-3	-	-	TGTGCCAGCAGCGTAGTCCAGGGCGGCACAGATACGCAGTATTTT	CASSVVQGGTDTQYF
TRBV30	TRBJ1-2	TRBD1	-	TGTGCCTGGAGTGGGGACAGAAACTATGGCTACACCTTC	CAWSGDRNYGYTF
TRBV11-2	TRBJ2-7	TRBD2	-	TGTGCCAGCAGCTTCACCAGCGGGGGGATGAGCTCCTACGAGCAGTACTTC	CASSFTSGGMSSYEQYF
TRBV5-1	TRBJ2-3	TRBD1	once	TGCGCCAGCAGCGCCCCGGGACAGGGCCAGACGCAGTATTTT	CASSAPGQGQTQYF
TRBV25-1	TRBJ1-2	-	few	TGTGCCAGCAGTTCGGGCAGAGGGTCCTGGGTTAATGGCTACACCTTC	CASSSGRGSWVNGYTF
TRBV2	TRBJ1-2	-	-	TGTGCCAGCAGTGCGCAGGGCGGTGAGGGCTACACCTTC	CASSAQGGEGYTF
TRBV5-6	TRBJ2-7	-	few	TGTGCCAGCAGCTCTTACTACGAGCAGTACTTC	CASSSYYEQYF
TRBV7-2	TRBJ2-2	TRBD1	-	TGTGCCAGCAGCTTGGACAGGGTTAACACCGGGGAGCTGTTTTTT	CASSLDRVNTGELFF
TRBV11-3	TRBJ2-1	-	-	TGTGCCAGTGGGGGGAGGTCCAATGAGCAGTTCTTC	CASGGRSNEQFF
TRBV29-1	TRBJ1-1	TRBD1	few	TGCAGCGTTACCTCCTCCGGGACAGGGCCCCGAGAAGCTTTCTTT	CSVTSSGTGPREAFF
TRBV10-2	TRBJ2-3	TRBD2	-	TGCGCCAGCAGTGGCGGGGGGGCTAGCAGTGACACAGATACGCAGTATTTT	CASSGGGASSDTDTQYF
TRBV29-1	TRBJ1-1	-	few	TGCAGCGTTGATGGAGCTTTCTTT	CSVDGAFF